The 13 T cell receptor beta chains listed next were all sequenced from one sample in a study of blood T cell repertoires in COVID-19. Only in-frame clones appear in the TCRdb table, and some are missing; sequencing was by immunoSEQ multiplex PCR. The top ten hold about 16% of the sample, which has around 220,000 clones, around 91% seen once. Input material: PBMCs or T cells enriched from blood (not recorded which). These receptors were obtained from a man aged 25-45 years who had been exposed to COVID-19.

This clone was seen at least ten times. V usage is TRBV3-1 (or the pseudogene TRBV3-2) and J usage is TRBJ2-1; D is unclear. Germline assignment: CDR1 LGHDT and CDR2 YNNKEL (reference sequence). This CDR3 is built from 15 residues. V was clipped by 1 base and J by 0 bases, with 7 bases between them. The CDR3 region has the DNA TGTGCCAGCAGCCAAGGCGAGAGCTCCTACAATGAGCAGTTCTTC. It is translated as CASSQGESSYNEQFF.

The chain employs TRBV23-1 and TRBJ2-7, with 7 bases aligning to TRBD1. TRBV23-1 is designated an ORF whose function remains uncertain. The V and J ends lost 0 bases and 3 bases, in that order; junction bases with no gene match: 5. This CDR3 region has 15 residues. The CDR3 region is CASSQSRQGRYEQYF. The CDR3 bases are TGCGCCAGCAGTCAATCTAGACAGGGCCGCTACGAGCAGTACTTC.

The chain carries TRBV18 and TRBJ2-3; maybe TRBD2 (6 bases). The CDR3 is 12 amino acids. Germline-derived CDR1 and CDR2 are KGHSH and LQKENI. Trimming cost V 6 bases and J 6 bases, with 10 bases left between them. CDR3 loop: CASSDGGDTQYF. CDR3 sequence (DNA): TGTGCCAGCTCGGATGGAGGGGATACGCAGTATTTT.

V and J are TRBV7-9 and TRBJ2-7; 7 positions agree with TRBD1. The CDR3 covers 14 residues. The V gene end was trimmed by 5 bases and the J gene end by 3 bases; junction bases not matched to a gene: 7. The germline V gene has CDR1 SEHNR and CDR2 FQNEAQ (reference sequence). CDR3 sequence reads: CASSTGTAYYEQYF. CDR3 sequence (DNA): TGTGCCAGCAGCACGGGGACAGCTTACTACGAGCAGTACTTC.

V and J are TRBV5-1 and TRBJ1-2; 8 nucleotides agree with TRBD1. CDR1 SGHRS and CDR2 YFSETQ come from the germline V gene. Unmatched junction bases numbered 10, after V lost 1 base and J lost 8 bases. CDR3 size: 15 residues. CDR3 loop: CASSLNDRGYGGYTF. As DNA, the CDR3 is TGCGCCAGCAGCTTGAATGACAGGGGATATGGGGGCTACACCTTC.

The chain combines TRBV10-3 with TRBJ1-2; no firm D call. From germline, CDR1 is ENHRY and CDR2 SYGVKD. V was clipped by 4 bases and J by 0 bases, with 9 bases between them. This CDR3 has 14 residues. In DNA form, the CDR3 reads TGTGCCATCAGTGGCGAAGTGACTAACTATGGCTACACCTTC. Translation: CAISGEVTNYGYTF.

The rearrangement joins TRBV2 to TRBJ1-2; D might be TRBD1 (6 bases). V shed 8 bases and J shed 5 bases, with 9 bases lying between them. Germline lookup yields CDR1 SNHLY and CDR2 FYNNEI. CDR3 length equals 11 residues. The CDR3 DNA is TGTGCCAGCCGGACAGATTATGGCTACACCTTC. Its translation is CASRTDYGYTF. Full variable domain (missing parts from reference TRBV2 and TRBJ1-2): EPEVTQTPSHQVTQMGQEVILRCVPISNHLYFYWYRQILGQKVEFLVSFYNNEISEKSEIFDDQFSVERPDGSNFTLKIRSTKLEDSAMYFCASRTDYGYTFGSGTRLTVV.

This clone occurred a few times. V gene TRBV6-5 combines with J gene TRBJ1-6; the D gene is possibly TRBD1 (6 bases). The germline V gene has CDR1 MNHEY and CDR2 SVGAGI. The CDR3 has 13 residues. V was shortened by 6 bases and J by 7 bases, with 10 bases between the two germline ends. CDR3 sequence reads: CASSRTGNSPLHF. The CDR3 DNA is TGTGCCAGCAGCCGAACAGGGAATTCACCCCTCCACTTT.

V and J are TRBV27 and TRBJ1-2; 11 nucleotides align to TRBD1. Unmatched junction bases numbered 10, after V lost 3 bases and J lost 4 bases. CDR3 size: 17 residues. Germline V lookup: CDR1 MNHEY, CDR2 SMNVEV (reference sequence). The CDR3 nucleotides read TGTGCCAGCAGTTTCCGGACAGGGGGCGCACCCCTCTATGGCTACACCTTC. Amino acid sequence: CASSFRTGGAPLYGYTF.

The chain combines TRBV7-2 with TRBJ2-3; TRBD2 agrees at 8 bases. The V segment lost 6 bases and the J segment 3 bases; nucleotides outside the gene matches: 8. Germline loops: CDR1 SGHTA, CDR2 FQGNSA. The CDR3 runs to 15 residues. CDR3 DNA sequence: TGTGCCAGCAGTTATTCGGGACTAGAGACAGATACGCAGTATTTT. It is translated as CASSYSGLETDTQYF.

This clone was seen a few times. This rearrangement joins TRBV5-5 to TRBJ1-2; 9 bases match TRBD1. This CDR3 is 17 amino acids long. CDR1 SGHKS and CDR2 YYEKEE come from the germline V gene (reference sequence). Trimming cost V 0 bases and J 1 base; bases outside gene matches: 7. The CDR3 protein is CASSLGVRDRVNYGYTF. Written as DNA, the CDR3 is TGTGCCAGCAGCTTGGGGGTTCGGGACAGGGTTAACTATGGCTACACCTTC. The variable domain in full, with the rest retrieved from reference TRBV5-5 and TRBJ1-2, is DAGVTQSPTHLIKTRGQQVTLRCSPISGHKSVSWYQQVLGQGPQFIFQYYEKEERGRGNFPDRFSARQFPNYSSELNVNALLLGDSALYLCASSLGVRDRVNYGYTFGSGTRLTVV.

J is TRBJ2-3 and V is TRBV5-1; possibly TRBD2 for D (7 bases). The CDR3 is 15 residues long. The V gene's germline CDR1 is SGHRS and CDR2 YFSETQ. Trimming pared 0 bases from V and 0 bases from J, leaving 8 bases between. The CDR3 protein is CASSLAGGSTDTQYF. The DNA of the CDR3 is TGCGCCAGCAGCTTGGCGGGGGGCAGCACAGATACGCAGTATTTT.

This clone came up once. V gene TRBV6-1 combines with J gene TRBJ2-6; 7 bases map to TRBD2. The CDR3 length is 16 residues. V lost 0 bases to trimming and J lost 2 bases; unmatched junction nucleotides: 1. Per germline, CDR1 MNHNS and CDR2 SASEGT. The CDR3, as DNA: TGTGCCAGCAGTGAAGCGGCGGGGGCTGGGGCCAACGTCCTGACTTTC. Translating gives CASSEAAGAGANVLTF.